The next 10 T cell receptor beta chains were all read from a single sample in a study of control samples from healthy donors and cancer patients. Assay: immunoSEQ multiplex PCR; the TCRdb copy retains only in-frame clones and omits some. The table includes tens of thousands of clones, over 75% detected once. The sequenced material came from blood. The source is a man aged 45-65 years in good health.

V and J are TRBV9 and TRBJ2-1; 7 nucleotides align to TRBD2. The V gene end was trimmed by 3 bases and the J gene end by 7 bases; junction bases not matched to a gene: 1. The CDR3 totals 12 residues. Germline V gene data show CDR1 as SGDLS and CDR2 as YYNGEE. The CDR3 protein is CASSAGLNEQFF. Written as DNA, the CDR3 is TGTGCCAGCAGCGCGGGACTAAATGAGCAGTTCTTC.

The rearrangement uses TRBV27 and TRBJ2-2, with 8 bases fitting TRBD1. Per the germline V gene, CDR1 is MNHEY and CDR2 is SMNVEV (reference sequence). Trimming at V came to 5 bases and at J to 4 bases, leaving 6 bases not matched to a gene. This CDR3 has 15 residues. The CDR3 sequence is CASSPGQGGTGELFF. CDR3 coding DNA: TGTGCCAGCAGTCCCGGACAGGGTGGCACCGGGGAGCTGTTTTTT.

The J gene is TRBJ2-7, the V gene TRBV4-1; maybe TRBD1 (5 bases). The CDR3 length is 15 residues. Germline V gene data show CDR1 as MGHRA and CDR2 as YSYEKL. V was shortened by 2 bases and J by 1 base, with 12 bases between the two germline ends. Here the CDR3 DNA reads TGCGCCAGCAGCCAAAAGGGGTTCGGGTCCTACGAGCAGTACTTC. Translating gives CASSQKGFGSYEQYF.

The genes are TRBV7-3 and TRBJ2-1, with D maybe TRBD1 (5 bases). From germline, CDR1 is SGHTA and CDR2 FQGTGA. The CDR3 runs 14 residues. V lost 0 bases and J lost 4, with 7 bases in between. CDR3 region: CASSLTPGYNEQFF. The CDR3, as DNA: TGTGCCAGCAGCTTAACCCCAGGGTACAATGAGCAGTTCTTC.

The chain carries TRBV19 and TRBJ2-7, with TRBD2 matching over 7 bases. This CDR3 is 15 amino acids long. CDR1 and CDR2 from the germline V gene are LNHDA and SQIVND (reference sequence). V lost 1 base, J lost 3 bases, and 6 bases stayed unmatched. In DNA, the CDR3 is TGTGCCAGTAGTATAGCCCCAGGGAGGGACTACGAGCAGTACTTC. It specifies CASSIAPGRDYEQYF.

The chain couples TRBV19 to TRBJ2-6; D remains ambiguous. V shed 4 bases and J shed 4 bases, with 14 bases lying between them. The CDR3 loop spans 16 amino acids. Germline CDR1 LNHDA, CDR2 SQIVND (reference sequence). The CDR3 protein is CASSTRTLKGANVLTF. The CDR3, as DNA: TGTGCCAGTAGTACCAGGACCCTTAAGGGGGCCAACGTCCTGACTTTC.

This chain joins TRBV2 and TRBJ2-7; TRBD1 matches 9 bases. Germline-derived CDR1 and CDR2 are SNHLY and FYNNEI. This CDR3 has 17 amino acids. Trimming cost V 4 bases and J 4 bases; bases outside gene matches: 14. CDR3 in DNA: TGTGCCAGCAGTGTTCCTATTACCGGGACAGGGAGTTACGAGCAGTACTTC. Translation: CASSVPITGTGSYEQYF.

The chain employs TRBV3-1 (or the pseudogene TRBV3-2) and TRBJ2-6; D is unclear. This CDR3 region has 16 residues. Looked up from germline, CDR1 is LGHDT and CDR2 is YNNKEL (reference sequence). V was clipped by 8 bases and J by 0 bases, with 14 bases between them. This CDR3 is CASRLWGTSGANVLTF. The CDR3, as DNA: TGTGCCAGCCGATTATGGGGAACCTCTGGGGCCAACGTCCTGACTTTC.

The chain uses TRBV7-2 and TRBJ1-1; 8 bases align to TRBD1. Per germline, CDR1 SGHTA and CDR2 FQGNSA. Germline trimming cut 3 bases from V and 13 bases from J; bases unmatched to any gene: 13. CDR3 length: 14 residues. This chain's CDR3 is CASSFPDRGRVGFF. The CDR3 nucleotides are TGTGCCAGCAGCTTTCCCGACAGGGGTCGGGTTGGTTTCTTT.

The CDR3 DNA follows: TGTGCCAGCAGCTCGACAGGACTCTCTGGGGCCAACGTCCTGACTTTC. Translation: CASSSTGLSGANVLTF. The chain joins TRBV5-6 to TRBJ2-6; D is perhaps TRBD1 (6 bases). The CDR3 extends over 16 amino acids. The germline gives CDR1 SGHDT, CDR2 YYEEEE. The V and J ends lost 3 bases and 0 bases respectively, with 10 bases between them. The full variable domain, its missing parts supplied by reference TRBV5-6 and TRBJ2-6, is DAGVTQSPTHLIKTRGQQVTLRCSPKSGHDTVSWYQQALGQGPQFIFQYYEEEERQRGNFPDRFSGHQFPNYSSELNVNALLLGDSALYLCASSSTGLSGANVLTFGAGSRLTVL.